Reported below is one T cell receptor (beta chain). Its antigen is not known. Per the germline V gene, CDR1 is SGHAT and CDR2 is FQDESV (reference sequence). The CDR3 is made up of 16 amino acids. The V end lost 3 bases, the J end lost 9 bases, and 21 bases lay between the germline ends. These data come from a study of T cells in Graves' hyperthyroidism and ophthalmopathy. Study context: Peripheral blood was taken when the disease was first diagnosed, before any treatment began. The study, taken as a whole, reports: Most expanded thyroid clonotypes above 0.001 also appeared in blood.

RNA transcripts gave rise to amplified TCR beta CDR3 regions. First-round RT-PCR of the TCR CDR3 relied on the HTBI primer set. TCRdb reprocessed the multiplex PCR reads via MiXCR and lists one record per CDR3 protein. The table has a few hundred thousand distinct CDR3 sequences, about an eighth seen once. For ophthalmopathy patients, the Clinical Activity Score was at least 3 and the NOSPECS grade at least 4; duration was under 3 months. In making diagnoses, clinical symptoms, serum thyroxine and TRAb, thyroid ultrasound and orbital computed tomography were all used. The sequencing sample was made of blood. This receptor was identified in a woman in her thirties or forties with Graves' ophthalmopathy. The chain recombines TRBV11-1 with TRBJ2-1, with D perhaps assigned TRBD1 or TRBD2 (7 bases each). CDR3 sequence reads: CASSLGVIRGGTEQFF. For the CDR3, the DNA is TGTGCCAGCAGCTTGGGGGTTATCAGGGGGGGCACTGAGCAGTTCTTC.